This T cell receptor (beta chain) stems from a study of CD8 T cells in ankylosing spondylitis. The study's findings and limits: Disease-linked clones proved CD8+ and comparatively uncommon in peripheral blood. Certain motif variants had earlier been reported in reactive arthritis synovial fluid and blood. Ankylosing spondylitis blood seemed to carry a telltale TCR beta motif made of fewer than 10 highly homologous variants.

This CDR3 is 15 amino acids long. CDR1 and CDR2 (germline): LGHNA, YSLEER. V trimming: 1 base; J trimming: 5 bases; junction bases outside the gene matches: 2. Construction of TCR beta libraries was performed using quantitative 5'-RACE with molecular barcodes. A single record per CDR3 protein comes from TCRdb applying MiXCR to the 5' RACE reads. This table has fewer than 200,000 distinct CDR3 sequences, 9.8% appearing once. This clonotype occurred many times. Its antigen is unidentified. The specimen sequenced was blood, either unsorted or a sorted T cell fraction (not recorded which). The sequence was obtained from a female donor with ankylosing spondylitis or in good health (not recorded which). The chain has TRBV4-3 and TRBJ2-1; TRBD1 matches at 10 bases. The CDR3 is CASSQGDRGHNEQFF. CDR3 sequence (DNA): TGCGCCAGCAGCCAAGGGGACAGGGGACACAATGAGCAGTTCTTC.